This record concerns one T cell receptor beta chain sequence. Produced via immunoSEQ multiplex PCR; TCRdb's table is partial and in-frame only. This sample has a few million clones; more than 80% occur once, and the top ten carry roughly 0.15%. The data belong to a study of shared clonotypes between healthy human individuals. The V end lost 5 bases, the J end lost 16 bases, and 20 bases lay between the germline ends. The CDR3 is 13 amino acids. CDR1 is SGHAT and CDR2 is FQNNGV in the germline V gene. The chain joins TRBV11-2 to TRBJ2-2; unclear D gene. The clonotype originates from a young man in good health. Material: naive CD4+ T cells sorted from blood. Subset reported: CD45RA+ positively selected. CDR3 amino acids: CASSGRTTGQEFF. Written as DNA, the CDR3 is TGTGCCAGCAGCGGCAGAACGACGGGTCAGGAGTTTTTT.